These 25 T cell receptor beta chains came from one sample sequenced in a study of shared clonotypes between healthy human individuals. As defined, naive CD8 cells were CD45RO-negative and positively selected for CCR7, with terminally differentiated effector memory CD45RA+ cells excluded. The protocol was immunoSEQ multiplex PCR, while the TCRdb copy is restricted to in-frame clones and leaves out a portion. The sample lists over 2,000,000 clones, around 95% occurring once. Sequenced material: naive CD8+ T cells from PBMCs. The receptors shown here come from a man aged 18 to 29 in good health. Some clones in this sample may be carry-over from other donors' samples.

This sequence joins TRBV29-1 and TRBJ1-2; weak D call: TRBD1 (5 bases). V lost 3 bases and J lost 0, with 14 bases in between. CDR1 and CDR2 (germline): SQVTM, ANQGSEA. CDR3 length equals 15 residues. The CDR3 loop reads CSVEAREGANYGYTF. In DNA, the CDR3 is TGCAGCGTTGAGGCCAGGGAAGGAGCTAACTATGGCTACACCTTC.

The V call is TRBV4-1, the J call TRBJ2-1; possible D gene TRBD2, 5 bases. V was pared by 0 bases and J by 1 base, with 10 bases between. This CDR3 has 16 amino acids. The germline V gene has CDR1 MGHRA and CDR2 YSYEKL. The CDR3 region has the DNA TGCGCCAGCAGCCAAGATGAGGGAAATTCCTACAATGAGCAGTTCTTC. Encoded protein: CASSQDEGNSYNEQFF.

This chain links TRBV28 with TRBJ1-2, with TRBD1 identical over 9 bases. The CDR3 covers 14 residues. The germline CDR1 and CDR2 sequences are MDHEN and SYDVKM. V was pared by 1 base and J by 5 bases, with 2 bases of the junction left unmatched. Here the CDR3 DNA reads TGTGCCAGCAGTTTATTGGGGACAGGGTATGGCTACACCTTC. Translation: CASSLLGTGYGYTF.

As for this clone: Other DNA sequences in this specimen translate into the identical CDR3. The V and J genes are TRBV28 and TRBJ2-5, with TRBD2 matching over 9 bases. V was pared by 5 bases and J by 1 base, with 5 bases of the junction left unmatched. The CDR3 is 15 amino acids. Germline CDR1 and CDR2: MDHEN and SYDVKM. CDR3 in DNA: TGTGCCAGCAGTCTCCGACTAGCGGCCCAAGAGACCCAGTACTTC. This gives the protein CASSLRLAAQETQYF.

CDR3 sequence: CATSRDRAALSYEQYF. The CDR3 DNA reads TGTGCCACCAGCAGAGATCGGGCAGCTCTCTCCTACGAGCAGTACTTC. This chain connects TRBV15 to TRBJ2-7; no definite D call. The length of the CDR3 is 16 residues. In germline, CDR1 is LNHNV, CDR2 YYDKDF (reference sequence). The V end was cut by 0 bases, the J end by 0 bases, with 12 bases between.

The V and J genes are TRBV5-4 and TRBJ1-1; D is possibly TRBD1 (6 bases). V was clipped by 4 bases and J by 2 bases, with 18 bases between them. This CDR3 is 16 amino acids long. Looked up from germline, CDR1 is SGHNT and CDR2 is YYREEE (reference sequence). This chain's CDR3 is CASSPRIGGFNTEAFF. CDR3 DNA: TGTGCCAGCAGCCCCCGGATAGGGGGATTTAACACTGAAGCTTTCTTT.

For this clone: Other DNA sequences from this sample encode an identical CDR3 as well. CDR3 in DNA: TGTGCCAGCAGTTTGCGGCAGGGTTACGAGCAGTACTTC. Its protein is CASSLRQGYEQYF. The V and J genes are TRBV27 and TRBJ2-7, with a weak D call TRBD1 (5 bases). Germline V CDR1 and CDR2: MNHEY, SMNVEV (reference sequence). The CDR3 loop spans 13 amino acids. Trimming left V 3 bases short and J 4 bases short, with 10 bases between.

The chain uses TRBV11-2 and TRBJ1-2, with 9 bases fitting TRBD1. The germline V gene encodes CDR1 SGHAT and CDR2 FQNNGV. The V segment lost 5 bases and the J segment 0 bases; nucleotides outside the gene matches: 13. The length of the CDR3 is 18 residues. CDR3 sequence reads: CASSLGDRVWEANYGYTF. The DNA for the CDR3 is TGTGCCAGCAGCCTAGGGGACAGGGTTTGGGAAGCTAACTATGGCTACACCTTC. Combining the CDR3 with reference TRBV11-2 and TRBJ1-2 gives the whole variable domain EAGVAQSPRYKIIEKRQSVAFWCNPISGHATLYWYQQILGQGPKLLIQFQNNGVVDDSQLPKDRFSAERLKGVDSTLKIQPAKLEDSAVYLCASSLGDRVWEANYGYTFGSGTRLTVV.

The CDR3 DNA sequence: TGCAGCGTTGAATTACCCGGACAGGGGCCCCGTTCCCTCACAGATACGCAGTATTTT. Translating it yields CSVELPGQGPRSLTDTQYF. The V call is TRBV29-1, the J call TRBJ2-3; 9 nucleotides match TRBD1. CDR3 length: 19 amino acids. V dropped 2 bases and J dropped 2; count of bases not matched to a gene: 17. Germline-derived CDR1 and CDR2 are SQVTM and ANQGSEA.

Comments on this clone: This sample also contains other DNA sequences that code for the same CDR3. The gene calls are TRBV7-9 and TRBJ1-5; a weak D match, TRBD1 (6 bases). V lost 5 bases to trimming and J lost 3 bases, with 11 bases between them. The CDR3 runs to 14 residues. Germline values: CDR1 SEHNR, CDR2 FQNEAQ (reference sequence). The chain's CDR3 is CASSRGGLNQPQHF. Written as DNA, the CDR3 is TGTGCCAGCAGCCGGGGGGGGCTCAATCAGCCCCAGCATTTT.

This chain links TRBV11-2 with TRBJ2-1; a possible D gene is TRBD1 (6 bases). From germline, CDR1 is SGHAT and CDR2 FQNNGV. This CDR3 is built from 15 residues. V lost 3 bases and J lost 0, with 9 bases in between. The CDR3 spells CASSFRTDSYNEQFF. In nucleotides, the CDR3 is TGTGCCAGCAGCTTTAGGACAGACTCCTACAATGAGCAGTTCTTC.

This chain links TRBV2 with TRBJ2-5; D unresolved. The CDR3 runs 12 residues. The V end was cut by 3 bases, the J end by 0 bases, with 2 bases between. Per the germline V gene, CDR1 is SNHLY and CDR2 is FYNNEI. CDR3 DNA: TGTGCCAGCAGTGAGGACCAAGAGACCCAGTACTTC. The encoded protein is CASSEDQETQYF.

The chain is built from TRBV28 and TRBJ1-1; TRBD1 matches at 8 bases. Per the germline V gene, CDR1 is MDHEN and CDR2 is SYDVKM. V shed 3 bases, J shed 3 bases, and the junction held 3 bases outside the gene matches. The CDR3 extends over 14 amino acids. CDR3 region: CASSLQGADTEAFF. CDR3 nucleotide sequence: TGTGCCAGCAGTTTGCAGGGGGCGGACACTGAAGCTTTCTTT.

Remarks on this clone: Other DNA sequences in this sample translate to the same CDR3. The chain uses TRBV7-2 and TRBJ2-7, with a possible D match to TRBD2 (5 bases). Per germline, CDR1 SGHTA and CDR2 FQGNSA. This CDR3 is 13 amino acids long. The V end lost 5 bases, the J end lost 3 bases, and 11 bases lay between the germline ends. CDR3 in DNA: TGTGCCAGCAGCCTCTTGGCGGGCTACGAGCAGTACTTC. Its translation is CASSLLAGYEQYF.

The chain is built from TRBV6-5 and TRBJ2-5, with D possibly matching TRBD2 (6 bases). The CDR3 covers 14 residues. The germline V and J ends were trimmed by 6 bases and 4 bases, with 15 bases remaining between them. Germline loops: CDR1 MNHEY, CDR2 SVGAGI. CDR3 in DNA: TGTGCCAGCAGGGTGGAGGGCCCAAGAGAGACCCAGTACTTC. Translation: CASRVEGPRETQYF.

The chain links TRBV18 to TRBJ2-6; 8 bases are a match to TRBD2. In germline, CDR1 is KGHSH, CDR2 LQKENI. Trimming took 4 bases from V and 0 from J; bases not matched to a gene: 8. The CDR3 runs to 18 residues. In DNA, the CDR3 is TGTGCCAGCTCACTTAGCGGGACGACCGCCTCTGGGGCCAACGTCCTGACTTTC. This codes for CASSLSGTTASGANVLTF.

The chain combines TRBV11-2 with TRBJ2-5, with 10 bases fitting TRBD2. Germline trimming cut 0 bases from V and 3 bases from J; bases unmatched to any gene: 7. The CDR3 sequence is 17 residues long. From germline, CDR1 is SGHAT and CDR2 FQNNGV. The CDR3 bases are TGTGCCAGCAGCTTAGATCAGCTAGCGGGAGTTGAAGAGACCCAGTACTTC. It is translated as CASSLDQLAGVEETQYF.

This chain uses TRBV27 with TRBJ1-5, with D maybe TRBD1 (6 bases). The CDR3 is 14 amino acids. V lost 3 bases, J lost 4 bases, and 10 bases lay in between. Per germline, CDR1 MNHEY and CDR2 SMNVEV (reference sequence). This chain's CDR3 is CASSFWGANQPQHF. The CDR3 DNA reads TGTGCCAGCAGTTTTTGGGGGGCAAATCAGCCCCAGCATTTT.

The CDR3 DNA is TGTGCCAGCAGCTTGACCGGGACCTCGATTAGGGAGCAGTACTTC. This gives the protein CASSLTGTSIREQYF. This chain links TRBV7-2 with TRBJ2-7; D may correspond to TRBD1 or TRBD2 (5 bases each). Germline values: CDR1 SGHTA, CDR2 FQGNSA. Between the trimmed V and J ends, which lost 3 bases and 7 bases, there was a span of 19 bases. The CDR3 length is 15 residues.

V gene TRBV9 combines with J gene TRBJ1-1; D is possibly TRBD1 (5 bases). The CDR3 sequence is 14 residues long. From germline, CDR1 is SGDLS and CDR2 YYNGEE. Trimming stripped 6 bases from V and 1 base from J, with 13 bases between. The CDR3 sequence: CASKKGEWNTEAFF. CDR3 coding DNA: TGTGCCAGCAAGAAAGGGGAGTGGAACACTGAAGCTTTCTTT.

V is TRBV9 and J is TRBJ2-7; D is ambiguous. Per germline, CDR1 SGDLS and CDR2 YYNGEE. This CDR3 has 14 amino acids. The V end was cut by 0 bases, the J end by 6 bases, with 13 bases between. CDR3 DNA sequence: TGTGCCAGCAGCGTAGGACCAGCCCCAGGCGAGCAGTACTTC. Encoded protein: CASSVGPAPGEQYF. The full variable domain, rest sourced from reference TRBV9 and TRBJ2-7, is DSGVTQTPKHLITATGQRVTLRCSPRSGDLSVYWYQQSLDQGLQFLIQYYNGEERAKGNILERFSAQQFPDLHSELNLSSLELGDSALYFCASSVGPAPGEQYFGPGTRLTVT.

This sequence joins TRBV27 and TRBJ2-6; no clear D. Trimming cost V 2 bases and J 2 bases, with 4 bases left between them. Germline loops: CDR1 MNHEY, CDR2 SMNVEV (reference sequence). This CDR3 region has 14 residues. The CDR3 DNA follows: TGTGCCAGCAGTTTAGTAGCTGGGGCCAACGTCCTGACTTTC. Protein sequence: CASSLVAGANVLTF.

CDR3 DNA: TGTGCCAGCAGCTCCTCCACCCGGGGGCCACAAGAGACCCAGTACTTC. Translated: CASSSSTRGPQETQYF. This chain uses TRBV7-9 with TRBJ2-5; D possibly matches TRBD1 or TRBD2 (6 bases each). Trimming removed 4 bases from V and 2 bases from J, with 17 bases in between. The CDR3 is 16 residues long. CDR1 is SEHNR, CDR2 FQNEAQ, per germline (reference sequence).

In its sample, this clone was seen once. The chain couples TRBV4-1 to TRBJ1-5; D perhaps matches TRBD1 (6 bases). Trimming pared 1 base from V and 7 bases from J, leaving 11 bases between. Germline V lookup: CDR1 MGHRA, CDR2 YSYEKL. The CDR3 runs to 14 residues. In DNA form, the CDR3 reads TGCGCCAGCAGCCAAGTCCCGGGGGCCCAGCCCCAGCATTTT. It is translated as CASSQVPGAQPQHF.

The chain couples TRBV7-8 to TRBJ2-5, with 12 bases aligning to TRBD2. Germline V gene lookup returns CDR1 SGHVS and CDR2 FQNEAQ. CDR3 size: 19 residues. J lost 4 bases, V lost 0 bases, and 12 bases had no gene match. Here the CDR3 reads CASSLALAGGKPKAETQYF. In DNA form, the CDR3 reads TGTGCCAGCAGCTTAGCCCTAGCGGGAGGGAAACCTAAGGCAGAGACCCAGTACTTC.